This T cell receptor beta chain originates from a study of siplizumab effects on memory and regulatory T cells. Profiling relied on immunoSEQ multiplex PCR, and the TCRdb table lists in-frame clones only, not all of them. Among fewer than 100,000 clones listed, around 94% were seen once. Germline V CDR1 and CDR2: SGHNT, YYREEE (reference sequence). The CDR3 covers 19 residues. The V gene lost 4 bases and the J gene lost 2 bases, with 24 bases spanning the gap. This chain joins TRBV5-4 and TRBJ2-2; D call uncertain. Input material: non-Treg CD4+ T cells sorted from blood. This receptor was identified in a human donor in good health. The CDR3 DNA follows: TGTGCCAGCAGCCCGGTCAAAGGCACCCGCCGATACAACACCGGGGAGCTGTTTTTT. Translated, it gives CASSPVKGTRRYNTGELFF.